This entry lists 26 T cell receptor beta chains sequenced from one sample in a study of blood T cell repertoires in COVID-19. TCRdb keeps only in-frame clones here, not all; method: immunoSEQ multiplex PCR. The profile shows around 80,000 clones, over 65% of them singletons. The sequencing input was peripheral blood. Source of these receptors: a man between 50 and 59 years old with active or convalescent COVID-19.

J is TRBJ2-7 and V is TRBV2; a possible D gene is TRBD1 (7 bases). The CDR3 extends over 14 amino acids. Germline loops: CDR1 SNHLY, CDR2 FYNNEI. V lost 5 bases and J 0 bases, leaving 11 bases between the germline ends. The CDR3 loop is CASSTGDSSYEQYF. CDR3 bases: TGTGCCAGCAGTACGGGGGACAGCTCCTACGAGCAGTACTTC. Full variable domain (rest looked up from reference TRBV2 and TRBJ2-7): EPEVTQTPSHQVTQMGQEVILRCVPISNHLYFYWYRQILGQKVEFLVSFYNNEISEKSEIFDDQFSVERPDGSNFTLKIRSTKLEDSAMYFCASSTGDSSYEQYFGPGTRLTVT.

V is TRBV5-6 and J is TRBJ1-2; the D gene is possibly TRBD1 (6 bases). Trimming left V 3 bases short and J 4 bases short, with 16 bases between. This CDR3 spans 15 amino acids. The germline CDR1 and CDR2 sequences are SGHDT and YYEEEE. CDR3 DNA sequence: TGTGCCAGCAGCTACTCGATGACAGGCCCCTATGGCTACACCTTC. Translated, it gives CASSYSMTGPYGYTF.

The chain recombines TRBV19 with TRBJ1-1, with D unresolved. This CDR3 is built from 13 residues. CDR1 and CDR2 (germline): LNHDA, SQIVND (reference sequence). Trimming removed 4 bases from V and 5 bases from J, with 11 bases in between. This CDR3 is CASSTPGWTEAFF. The CDR3 nucleotides are TGTGCCAGTAGTACTCCGGGATGGACTGAAGCTTTCTTT.

This chain uses TRBV5-1 with TRBJ1-1, with D unclear. Germline V CDR1 and CDR2: SGHRS, YFSETQ. With 0 bases removed from V and 0 bases from J, the gap between germline ends came to 6 bases. There are 14 residues in the CDR3. The CDR3 reads CASSLGGLNTEAFF. CDR3 nucleotides: TGCGCCAGCAGCTTGGGAGGATTGAACACTGAAGCTTTCTTT. Looking up the rest from reference TRBV5-1 and TRBJ1-1 gives the full variable domain: KAGVTQTPRYLIKTRGQQVTLSCSPISGHRSVSWYQQTPGQGLQFLFEYFSETQRNKGNFPGRFSGRQFSNSRSEMNVSTLELGDSALYLCASSLGGLNTEAFFGQGTRLTVV.

The rearrangement links TRBV20-1 to TRBJ1-1; unclear D gene. Germline CDR1 is DFQATT and CDR2 is SNEGSKA (reference sequence). The CDR3 length is 11 residues. V was pared by 6 bases and J by 0 bases, with 5 bases between. The DNA for the CDR3 is TGCAGTGCATTCTTGAACACTGAAGCTTTCTTT. Translated, it gives CSAFLNTEAFF.

The V call is TRBV28, the J call TRBJ1-4; 7 positions agree with TRBD1. Trimming removed 5 bases from V and 0 bases from J; junction bases left unmatched: 0. The CDR3 covers 14 residues. Germline lookup yields CDR1 MDHEN and CDR2 SYDVKM. The CDR3 bases are TGTGCCAGCAGTCAGGGGGCAACTAATGAAAAACTGTTTTTT. Translated: CASSQGATNEKLFF. Using reference TRBV28 and TRBJ1-4 for the parts outside the CDR3, the full variable domain is DVKVTQSSRYLVKRTGEKVFLECVQDMDHENMFWYRQDPGLGLRLIYFSYDVKMKEKGDIPEGYSVSREKKERFSLILESASTNQTSMYLCASSQGATNEKLFFGSGTQLSVL.

This chain joins TRBV2 and TRBJ1-2, with TRBD1 as a possible D gene (6 bases). V was shortened by 5 bases and J by 9 bases, with 10 bases between the two germline ends. The CDR3 totals 11 residues. The germline CDR1 and CDR2 sequences are SNHLY and FYNNEI. CDR3 nucleotide sequence: TGTGCCAGCAGTCAGGGGCTGAGCTACACCTTC. Its translation: CASSQGLSYTF.

This clone has just a few counts. The CDR3 sequence is CASSPLEGYTF. CDR3 DNA: TGTGCCAGCAGCCCCTTGGAGGGCTACACCTTC. This chain links TRBV7-8 with TRBJ1-2; D is ambiguous. The CDR3 runs 11 residues. Per the germline V gene, CDR1 is SGHVS and CDR2 is FQNEAQ. With 5 bases removed from V and 8 bases from J, the gap between germline ends came to 9 bases.

V and J are TRBV7-2 and TRBJ2-2; TRBD1 aligns across 12 bases. The CDR3 contains 17 residues. The germline V gene has CDR1 SGHTA and CDR2 FQGNSA. V gave up 4 bases and J gave up 6 bases; unmatched junction bases: 9. CDR3 sequence (DNA): TGTGCCAGCAGCTCGACCGGGACAGGGGGCGTCCCCGGGGAGCTGTTTTTT. The encoded protein is CASSSTGTGGVPGELFF.

The CDR3 spells CASRLTGYVSTNEKLFF. The CDR3, as DNA: TGTGCCAGCAGACTCACAGGCTACGTGTCGACTAATGAAAAACTGTTTTTT. This chain connects TRBV2 to TRBJ1-4; tentatively, D is TRBD1 (5 bases). The CDR3 loop spans 17 amino acids. The germline V gene encodes CDR1 SNHLY and CDR2 FYNNEI. V lost 6 bases to trimming and J lost 2 bases, with 19 bases between them.

The chain employs TRBV5-6 and TRBJ1-2; no clear D. The CDR3 is made up of 15 amino acids. Per germline, CDR1 SGHDT and CDR2 YYEEEE. Deletions cut 0 bases from V and 1 base from J, with 10 bases between. CDR3: CASSLVGSVNYGYTF. CDR3 sequence (DNA): TGTGCCAGCAGCTTGGTTGGCAGCGTTAACTATGGCTACACCTTC.

CDR3 amino acids: CASSIPLQGGNTIYF. In nucleotides, the CDR3 is TGTGCCAGTAGTATACCTCTCCAGGGTGGAAACACCATATATTTT. The chain is built from TRBV19 and TRBJ1-3; the D gene is possibly TRBD1 (5 bases). V gave up 2 bases and J gave up 3 bases, with 11 bases separating them. This CDR3 is 15 amino acids long. Germline lookup yields CDR1 LNHDA and CDR2 SQIVND (reference sequence).

This clone has a handful of counts. V usage is TRBV5-4 and J usage is TRBJ2-7, with TRBD1 identical over 10 bases. This CDR3 region has 13 residues. V dropped 3 bases and J dropped 3; count of bases not matched to a gene: 0. Germline V gives CDR1 SGHNT, CDR2 YYREEE (reference sequence). The CDR3 DNA follows: TGTGCCAGCAGCTGGACAGGGGGCTACGAGCAGTACTTC. Translated: CASSWTGGYEQYF.

With regard to this clone: The junction departs from germline at one end; a sequencing error may be responsible. The rearrangement links TRBV12-3 or TRBV12-4 to TRBJ2-7, with D uncertain. This CDR3 has 12 amino acids. CDR3: CASSLSSSEQYF. DNA of the CDR3: TGTGCCAGCAGTTTATCCTCCTCCGAGCAGTACTTC.

This chain connects TRBV7-3 to TRBJ2-1; 7 nucleotides line up with TRBD2. The germline V gene encodes CDR1 SGHTA and CDR2 FQGTGA. The CDR3 length is 15 residues. With V trimmed by 5 bases and J by 2 bases, 6 bases remained unmatched. CDR3 residues: CASSLSSGAYNEQFF. CDR3 nucleotide sequence: TGTGCCAGCAGCCTTTCTAGCGGTGCCTACAATGAGCAGTTCTTC.

The chain is built from TRBV7-8 and TRBJ2-7, with D perhaps TRBD1 (6 bases). This CDR3 comprises 16 residues. Per germline, CDR1 SGHVS and CDR2 FQNEAQ. Between the trimmed V and J ends, which lost 2 bases and 0 bases, there was a span of 14 bases. The CDR3 DNA follows: TGTGCCAGCAGCTTAACCCAAAGGGGGATCTCCTACGAGCAGTACTTC. Its translation is CASSLTQRGISYEQYF. Full variable domain (remainder filled in from reference TRBV7-8 and TRBJ2-7): GAGVSQSPRYKVAKRGQDVALRCDPISGHVSLFWYQQALGQGPEFLTYFQNEAQLDKSGLPSDRFFAERPEGSVSTLKIQRTQQEDSAVYLCASSLTQRGISYEQYFGPGTRLTVT.

The rearrangement joins TRBV30 to TRBJ1-2, with 8 bases lining up with TRBD1. The length of the CDR3 is 13 residues. V was clipped by 3 bases and J by 4 bases; unmatched bases: 4. Germline V gene lookup returns CDR1 GTSNPN and CDR2 SVGIG (reference sequence). DNA for the CDR3: TGTGCCTGGAGCGCGGACAGGGCCTATGGCTACACCTTC. It specifies CAWSADRAYGYTF.

The chain uses TRBV4-2 and TRBJ2-2; 8 nucleotides agree with TRBD1. The length of the CDR3 is 16 residues. J gave up 4 bases and V 4 bases, and 8 bases lay outside the gene matches. CDR1 and CDR2 from the germline V gene are LGHNA and YNFKEQ. The CDR3 bases are TGTGCCAGCAGCCCAAGTCAGGGGGCGGGCACCGGGGAGCTGTTTTTT. This codes for CASSPSQGAGTGELFF.

The chain carries TRBV4-2 and TRBJ2-3, with 12 bases fitting TRBD2. The trim removed 2 bases at V and 0 bases at J, leaving 0 bases unmatched. The CDR3 sequence is 16 residues long. Germline V lookup: CDR1 LGHNA, CDR2 YNFKEQ. The CDR3 coding sequence is TGTGCCAGCAGCCAACTAGCGGGGGGGAGCACAGATACGCAGTATTTT. Translated: CASSQLAGGSTDTQYF.

The table lists this clone with a count of one. This chain links TRBV11-2 with TRBJ2-7, with 9 nucleotides matching TRBD1. The CDR3 covers 15 residues. The ends lost 5 bases at V and 2 bases at J; junction bases unmatched: 7. Germline CDR1 reads SGHAT; CDR2 reads FQNNGV. Here the CDR3 reads CASSQDRGVAYEQYF. The CDR3 DNA reads TGTGCCAGCAGCCAAGACAGGGGGGTAGCCTACGAGCAGTACTTC.

The chain employs TRBV6-5 and TRBJ1-4; TRBD1 might be the D (5 bases). This CDR3 spans 15 amino acids. From germline, CDR1 is MNHEY and CDR2 SVGAGI. V was shortened by 7 bases and J by 6 bases, with 18 bases between the two germline ends. CDR3: CASIAGYNEDEKLFF. For the CDR3, the DNA is TGTGCCAGCATCGCAGGGTACAATGAGGATGAAAAACTGTTTTTT.

There are a few counts of this clone. The chain is built from TRBV5-4 and TRBJ2-1; 11 bases line up with TRBD1. Germline V lookup: CDR1 SGHNT, CDR2 YYREEE (reference sequence). The CDR3 is 14 amino acids. Trimming cost V 6 bases and J 7 bases; bases outside gene matches: 6. The CDR3: CASNGQGAGNEQFF. The CDR3 nucleotides read TGTGCCAGCAACGGACAGGGGGCGGGGAATGAGCAGTTCTTC.

This clone was counted a few times. This rearrangement joins TRBV19 to TRBJ1-2; D not certain. V lost 7 bases and J lost 4, with 16 bases in between. Germline V gives CDR1 LNHDA, CDR2 SQIVND (reference sequence). The CDR3 consists of 14 residues. The CDR3 DNA follows: TGTGCCAGTACTTGGGCTGGCAGGTCCTATGGCTACACCTTC. It codes for CASTWAGRSYGYTF.

The J gene is TRBJ1-5, the V gene TRBV19, with unresolved D. Deletions cut 6 bases from V and 3 bases from J, with 12 bases between. CDR3 length equals 14 residues. Germline V gene lookup returns CDR1 LNHDA and CDR2 SQIVND (reference sequence). The CDR3 region has the DNA TGTGCCAGTAGACGGCGTCAGGACAATCAGCCCCAGCATTTT. Translation: CASRRRQDNQPQHF.

This chain uses TRBV6-5 with TRBJ2-3, with D hard to call. V dropped 0 bases and J dropped 0 bases, with 4 bases sitting between them. The CDR3 totals 14 residues. Germline V lookup: CDR1 MNHEY, CDR2 SVGAGI. This CDR3 reads CASSYSLSTDTQYF. The DNA for the CDR3 is TGTGCCAGCAGTTACTCTCTGAGCACAGATACGCAGTATTTT.

This chain joins TRBV5-4 and TRBJ2-1, with TRBD2 matching over 7 bases. V shed 4 bases, J shed 0 bases, and the junction held 7 bases outside the gene matches. Per the germline V gene, CDR1 is SGHNT and CDR2 is YYREEE (reference sequence). CDR3 length: 16 residues. CDR3 DNA: TGTGCCAGCAGCCCACATGGGGGGGGCTCCTACAATGAGCAGTTCTTC. Protein product: CASSPHGGGSYNEQFF.